This entry concerns a single TCR beta chain. Its antigen remains unknown. This PCR relied on a set of 60 Vbeta primers and 13 Jbeta primers. Assay: immunoSEQ multiplex PCR; the TCRdb copy retains only in-frame clones and omits some. Of roughly 120,000 clones in the sample, about 8.5% were seen once. V was cut by 7 bases and J by 7 bases, with 5 bases left in between. The germline V gene has CDR1 MNHNS and CDR2 SASEGT. The CDR3 covers 10 residues. The sample originates from a study of cytomegalovirus exposure and HLA in healthy donors. General observations from the study: A later analysis, which compared TCR beta chains of equal frequency, found the HLA-associated ones more clonally expanded. Roughly uniform sequencing depth across donors was assumed, possibly incorrectly.

Likely unrecorded immune exposures existed in these nominally healthy donors. The TCR sequence derives from a middle-aged man in good health and CMV-seronegative. Sequenced: PBMCs. The chain couples TRBV6-1 to TRBJ2-1; no reliable D call. CDR3 DNA sequence: TGTGCCAGCAACGGGAATGAGCAGTTCTTC. Residues: CASNGNEQFF.